This entry lists 2 T cell receptor beta chains sequenced from one sample in a study of molecular identifiers for immune sequencing clone quantification. From the PCR reads, TCRdb called clonotypes with MiXCR, one entry per CDR3 protein. This sample has about 510,000 distinct CDR3 sequences, with around 23% found just once. The sequencing sample was made of naive CD8+ T cells from blood, with Jurkat cell RNA spiked in. Subset: FACS-sorted CD8+CD4-CCR7+CD45RA+ naive T cells. The receptor set was obtained from a human donor in good health. Some libraries in this study had Jurkat cell RNA spiked in.

The rearrangement links TRBV4-1 to TRBJ2-5, with 9 bases that match TRBD2. V lost 1 base and J lost 4; bases outside the gene matches: 4. The V gene's germline CDR1 is MGHRA and CDR2 YSYEKL. This CDR3 contains 15 residues. The CDR3 is CASSQVVAGVETQYF. The CDR3 DNA follows: TGCGCCAGCAGCCAAGTAGTAGCGGGAGTAGAGACCCAGTACTTC.

With respect to this clonotype: A read error may be the cause here, since a much bigger clone is one base away. The gene calls are TRBV7-2 and TRBJ2-3, with TRBD2 matching over 11 bases. The CDR3 is 15 amino acids. V trimming: 4 bases; J trimming: 8 bases; junction bases outside the gene matches: 8. Germline CDR1 is SGHTA and CDR2 is FQGNSA. CDR3 residues: CASSYIAGGPRTQYF. CDR3 coding DNA: TGTGCCAGCAGCTACATAGCGGGGGGGCCGCGTACGCAGTATTTT.